The sample holds a few counts of the clone carrying this T cell receptor beta chain. Its antigen is not identified. Every TCR beta cDNA library bore unique molecular identifiers. Each CDR3 protein gets one entry after TCRdb re-called the PCR reads with MiXCR. The data hold 820,000 or so distinct CDR3 sequences, with approximately 50% observed a single time. The data were obtained in a study of post-analysis software for immune sequencing data. Study-wide results and limits: Patients showed TRBV5-6, TRBV5-1 and TRBV20-1 among a few TRBV segments more frequent than in controls.

Germline CDR1 and CDR2: ENHRY and SYGVKD. There are 15 residues in the CDR3. The ends lost 7 bases at V and 5 bases at J; junction bases unmatched: 9. The sequenced material came from blood. The chain employs TRBV10-3 and TRBJ2-1; 9 nucleotides agree with TRBD2. The sequence came from a girl aged 5 to 17 with multiple sclerosis. DNA of the CDR3: TGTGCCATCACCCGGGGTAGCGGGGGTAACAATGAGCAGTTCTTC. This gives the protein CAITRGSGGNNEQFF.